The 24 T cell receptor beta chains presented below share a single source sample, sequenced in a study of blood T cell repertoires in COVID-19. Generated by immunoSEQ multiplex PCR, the TCRdb table keeps only in-frame clones and is missing some. The sample records 200,000 to 250,000 clones, 82% being singletons. Sequenced material: peripheral blood. The receptors were gathered from a woman of 80 years or more with acute or convalescent COVID-19.

The chain uses TRBV10-1 and TRBJ1-2; the match to TRBD1 covers 7 bases. The CDR3 is 16 residues long. Trimming removed 6 bases from V and 3 bases from J; junction bases left unmatched: 13. Germline V gene sequence: CDR1 WNHNN, CDR2 SYGVQD (reference sequence). The CDR3 loop reads CASSYADREEDYGYTF. The CDR3 nucleotides read TGCGCCAGCAGCTACGCTGACAGGGAAGAGGACTATGGCTACACCTTC.

V gene TRBV28 combines with J gene TRBJ1-5, with D tentatively TRBD1 (5 bases). The CDR3 is made up of 19 amino acids. V was cut by 3 bases and J by 2 bases, with 23 bases left in between. Germline values: CDR1 MDHEN, CDR2 SYDVKM. This chain's CDR3 is CASSFWGFAGGLGNQPQHF. The CDR3 DNA is TGTGCCAGCAGTTTTTGGGGGTTTGCGGGAGGTCTTGGCAATCAGCCCCAGCATTTT.

The chain couples TRBV3-1 (or the pseudogene TRBV3-2) to TRBJ1-5; 8 bases fit TRBD1. The CDR3 consists of 17 residues. Germline CDR1 LGHDT, CDR2 YNNKEL (reference sequence). V lost 1 base, J lost 7 bases, and 12 bases stayed unmatched. The CDR3 DNA reads TGTGCCAGCAGCCAAGGACAGGGGAAAGCCGAACCACAGCCCCAGCATTTT. As protein: CASSQGQGKAEPQPQHF.

The chain carries TRBV19 and TRBJ2-7, with 8 bases that match TRBD1. V shed 8 bases, J shed 6 bases, and the junction held 6 bases outside the gene matches. Germline assignment: CDR1 LNHDA and CDR2 SQIVND (reference sequence). The CDR3 runs 12 residues. The CDR3 is CASSDRGLEQYF. DNA of the CDR3: TGTGCCAGTTCAGACAGGGGACTCGAGCAGTACTTC.

The rearrangement links TRBV28 to TRBJ1-2; the match to TRBD1 covers 9 bases. The trim removed 7 bases at V and 8 bases at J, leaving 8 bases unmatched. The CDR3 is 13 residues long. Germline V gene data show CDR1 as MDHEN and CDR2 as SYDVKM. CDR3 coding DNA: TGTGCCAGCACCGTAGGGACAGGGATAGGCTACACCTTC. It encodes CASTVGTGIGYTF.

As concerns this clone: Other nucleotide sequences from this sample produce the same CDR3. This chain uses TRBV7-9 with TRBJ2-7; D is unclear. Germline-derived CDR1 and CDR2 are SEHNR and FQNEAQ (reference sequence). Trimming pared 4 bases from V and 3 bases from J, leaving 4 bases between. This CDR3 region has 11 residues. In nucleotides, the CDR3 is TGTGCCAGCAGCTCATTCTACGAGCAGTACTTC. It yields the protein CASSSFYEQYF. Looking up the rest from reference TRBV7-9 and TRBJ2-7 gives the full variable domain: DTGVSQNPRHKITKRGQNVTFRCDPISEHNRLYWYRQTLGQGPEFLTYFQNEAQLEKSRLLSDRFSAERPKGSFSTLEIQRTEQGDSAMYLCASSSFYEQYFGPGTRLTVT.

The V and J genes are TRBV3-1 (or the pseudogene TRBV3-2) and TRBJ1-2, with D maybe TRBD1 (6 bases). The germline gives CDR1 LGHDT, CDR2 YNNKEL (reference sequence). This CDR3 has 13 residues. Trimming pared 5 bases from V and 3 bases from J, leaving 10 bases between. The CDR3 DNA reads TGTGCCAGCAGCGAGAACAGGGACTATGGCTACACCTTC. It specifies CASSENRDYGYTF.

This rearrangement joins TRBV6-4 to TRBJ1-1; 7 nucleotides match TRBD1. The CDR3 extends over 13 amino acids. J was trimmed by 5 bases and V by 6 bases; bases with no gene match: 6. Germline CDR1 is MRHNA and CDR2 is SNTAGT. CDR3 amino acids: CASSRQGGTEAFF. CDR3 in DNA: TGTGCCAGCAGCAGACAGGGCGGTACTGAAGCTTTCTTT.

V usage is TRBV5-4 and J usage is TRBJ2-1, with a possible D match to TRBD2 (5 bases). Germline assignment: CDR1 SGHNT and CDR2 YYREEE (reference sequence). CDR3 length: 15 amino acids. The ends were cut back, 5 bases at V and 4 bases at J, with 16 bases in the middle. CDR3 in DNA: TGTGCCAGCAGTATTGGAACTCCGGGGTACAATGAGCAGTTCTTC. Encoded protein: CASSIGTPGYNEQFF.

The rearrangement joins TRBV6-5 to TRBJ2-7, with 7 bases lining up with TRBD1. The CDR3 runs to 14 residues. CDR1 and CDR2 from the germline V gene are MNHEY and SVGAGI. V lost 7 bases, J lost 3 bases, and 9 bases stayed unmatched. The CDR3 DNA is TGTGCCAGCACCTCCGGGACAGTCGACTACGAGCAGTACTTC. Translated, it gives CASTSGTVDYEQYF.

V and J are TRBV2 and TRBJ1-4, with D unresolved. This CDR3 has 11 residues. Germline CDR1 reads SNHLY; CDR2 reads FYNNEI. Trimming removed 7 bases from V and 6 bases from J, with 6 bases in between. The CDR3: CASKRDEKLFF. CDR3 nucleotides: TGTGCCAGCAAACGGGATGAAAAACTGTTTTTT. Full variable domain (outside the CDR3, taken from reference TRBV2 and TRBJ1-4): EPEVTQTPSHQVTQMGQEVILRCVPISNHLYFYWYRQILGQKVEFLVSFYNNEISEKSEIFDDQFSVERPDGSNFTLKIRSTKLEDSAMYFCASKRDEKLFFGSGTQLSVL.

The chain carries TRBV27 and TRBJ1-6, with 7 positions matching TRBD1. CDR1 MNHEY and CDR2 SMNVEV come from the germline V gene (reference sequence). This CDR3 spans 14 amino acids. Trimming took 8 bases from V and 6 from J; bases not matched to a gene: 7. The CDR3 nucleotides are TGTGCCAGCCACCAGAGGGACAGTAATTCACCCCTCCACTTT. Translation gives CASHQRDSNSPLHF.

The gene calls are TRBV7-8 and TRBJ2-2; TRBD2 might be the D (5 bases). Germline CDR1 is SGHVS and CDR2 is FQNEAQ. This CDR3 region has 16 residues. Trimming stripped 3 bases from V and 5 bases from J, with 16 bases between. The CDR3 sequence: CASSFEGSVWTGELFF. The CDR3 region has the DNA TGTGCCAGCAGCTTCGAGGGTTCGGTTTGGACCGGGGAGCTGTTTTTT.

V and J are TRBV5-1 and TRBJ2-7, with 11 bases identical to TRBD2. CDR1 and CDR2 from the germline V gene are SGHRS and YFSETQ. The CDR3 runs 15 residues. V gave up 4 bases and J gave up 4 bases; unmatched junction bases: 7. CDR3 in amino acids: CASSRYSGGAYEQYF. The CDR3 DNA follows: TGCGCCAGCAGCCGCTATAGCGGGGGGGCTTACGAGCAGTACTTC.

The table lists this clone with a count of one. The V gene is TRBV19, the J gene TRBJ1-5, with 7 nucleotides matching TRBD1. Germline assignment: CDR1 LNHDA and CDR2 SQIVND (reference sequence). The CDR3 consists of 17 residues. V shed 4 bases, J shed 3 bases, and the junction held 12 bases outside the gene matches. This chain's CDR3 is CASSTHTGAGVNQPQHF. CDR3 nucleotide sequence: TGTGCCAGTAGTACTCACACAGGGGCAGGGGTCAATCAGCCCCAGCATTTT.

The chain uses TRBV6-6 and TRBJ1-1; perhaps TRBD1 as D (6 bases). The CDR3 is 13 amino acids. Germline V CDR1 and CDR2: MNHNY, SVGAGI (reference sequence). Trimming cost V 2 bases and J 3 bases, with 7 bases left between them. CDR3 bases: TGTGCCAGCAGTTACCCAGGGGACACTGAAGCTTTCTTT. Translation: CASSYPGDTEAFF.

The CDR3 protein is CASDLDRGLGGYTF. The CDR3 region has the DNA TGTGCCAGCGATCTAGACAGGGGGCTTGGAGGCTACACCTTC. The rearrangement joins TRBV7-9 to TRBJ1-2, with 10 bases identical to TRBD1. V lost 8 bases, J lost 8 bases, and 11 bases stayed unmatched. CDR1 and CDR2 (germline): SEHNR, FQNEAQ (reference sequence). The CDR3 consists of 14 residues.

This chain uses TRBV5-1 with TRBJ1-3; D remains unclear. This CDR3 spans 15 amino acids. CDR1 and CDR2 from the germline V gene are SGHRS and YFSETQ. V was shortened by 3 bases and J by 4 bases, with 14 bases between the two germline ends. CDR3: CASSSSGGAGNTIYF. The CDR3, as DNA: TGCGCCAGCAGCTCGTCGGGAGGCGCGGGAAACACCATATATTTT.

The chain employs TRBV9 and TRBJ1-4, with 7 positions matching TRBD1. Germline V gene data show CDR1 as SGDLS and CDR2 as YYNGEE. This CDR3 has 19 amino acids. J lost 2 bases, V lost 4 bases, and 17 bases had no gene match. In nucleotides, the CDR3 is TGTGCCAGCAGCACCGGCTCTACAGGGGCTCTTAGGACTAATGAAAAACTGTTTTTT. Its protein product is CASSTGSTGALRTNEKLFF.

This chain connects TRBV6-5 to TRBJ1-1; 9 positions match TRBD1. This CDR3 has 13 residues. J was trimmed by 10 bases and V by 6 bases; bases with no gene match: 9. The germline V gene has CDR1 MNHEY and CDR2 SVGAGI. This CDR3 reads CASSQLGDRVAFF. CDR3 bases: TGTGCCAGCAGCCAGCTAGGGGACAGGGTAGCTTTCTTT.

V is TRBV9 and J is TRBJ2-5; 7 bases are a match to TRBD2. Germline CDR1 SGDLS, CDR2 YYNGEE. The ends lost 2 bases at V and 7 bases at J; junction bases unmatched: 8. The CDR3 has 14 residues. The DNA of the CDR3 is TGTGCCAGCAGCGTCGGGGGGATTGCGGGGACCCAGTACTTC. This translates into CASSVGGIAGTQYF.

This chain connects TRBV27 to TRBJ2-2, with unresolved D. V lost 0 bases and J lost 5, with 7 bases in between. The CDR3 contains 14 residues. Germline V gene sequence: CDR1 MNHEY, CDR2 SMNVEV (reference sequence). The CDR3 loop is CASSLSVNTGELFF. As DNA, the CDR3 is TGTGCCAGCAGTTTATCCGTTAATACCGGGGAGCTGTTTTTT.

This clone was counted only a few times. The rearrangement links TRBV5-1 to TRBJ2-7, with D unclear. V shed 1 base and J shed 0 bases, with 14 bases lying between them. The length of the CDR3 is 16 residues. Germline values: CDR1 SGHRS, CDR2 YFSETQ. The CDR3 here is CASSLTPQPTSYEQYF. CDR3 in DNA: TGCGCCAGCAGCTTGACCCCACAGCCTACCTCCTACGAGCAGTACTTC.

The chain employs TRBV5-7 and TRBJ2-1; 9 bases align to TRBD2. TRBV5-7 is annotated as an ORF whose role is uncertain. After removal of 5 bases from V and 7 bases from J, the junction contained 13 bases not matched to a gene. The CDR3 consists of 16 residues. CDR3 sequence (DNA): TGTGCCAGCAGAAAAGCGGGGGGAGACTTTATAAATGAGCAGTTCTTC. Its translation is CASRKAGGDFINEQFF.